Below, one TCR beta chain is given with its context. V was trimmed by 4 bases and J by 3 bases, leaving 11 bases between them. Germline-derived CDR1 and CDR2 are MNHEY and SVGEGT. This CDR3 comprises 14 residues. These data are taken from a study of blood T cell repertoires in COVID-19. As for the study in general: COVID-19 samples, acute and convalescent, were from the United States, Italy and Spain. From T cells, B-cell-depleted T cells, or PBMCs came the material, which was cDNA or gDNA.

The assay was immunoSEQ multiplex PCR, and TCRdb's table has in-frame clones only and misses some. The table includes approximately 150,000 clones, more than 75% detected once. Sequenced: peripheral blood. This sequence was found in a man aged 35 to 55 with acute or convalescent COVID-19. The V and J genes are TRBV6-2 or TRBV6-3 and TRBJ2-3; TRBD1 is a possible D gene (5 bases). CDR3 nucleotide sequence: TGTGCCAGCAGTTCAGGGCAAGCAACAGATACGCAGTATTTT. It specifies CASSSGQATDTQYF.